These 17 T cell receptor beta chains were all obtained from the same sample, sequenced in a study of CD8 T cells in Susac syndrome. Reverse transcription of about 0.45 to 1 ug RNA used random hexamers. TCRdb reprocessed the immunoSEQ multiplex PCR reads with MiXCR, giving one entry per CDR3 protein. The sample has roughly 200,000 distinct CDR3 sequences, roughly 96% seen once. The sequencing input was CD4+ T cells from PBMCs. The receptors come from a human donor in good health.

The chain links TRBV4-1 to TRBJ1-2; D possibly corresponds to TRBD1 (6 bases). The germline CDR1 and CDR2 sequences are MGHRA and YSYEKL. The CDR3 runs 15 residues. V lost 0 bases, J lost 7 bases, and 15 bases lay in between. The CDR3 bases are TGCGCCAGCAGCCAAGATTCGCAGGGGATGAGTGGCTACACCTTC. This gives the protein CASSQDSQGMSGYTF.

The chain carries TRBV3-1 and TRBJ2-7, with D maybe TRBD1 (5 bases). The V end was cut by 3 bases, the J end by 0 bases, with 9 bases between. In germline, CDR1 is LGHDT, CDR2 YNNKEL (reference sequence). This CDR3 has 14 amino acids. The CDR3 loop reads CASSHQGSSYEQYF. In DNA, the CDR3 is TGTGCCAGCAGCCATCAGGGAAGCTCCTACGAGCAGTACTTC.

CDR3 in DNA: TGTGCCAGCAGCTTAGTAGGAAACACCATATATTTT. It codes for CASSLVGNTIYF. This chain connects TRBV7-9 to TRBJ1-3; D is undetermined. CDR1 SEHNR and CDR2 FQNEAQ come from the germline V gene (reference sequence). Trimming took 1 base from V and 4 from J, leaving 2 bases between them. The CDR3 runs to 12 residues.

This chain links TRBV12-5 with TRBJ2-6; no reliable D call. From germline, CDR1 is LGHNT and CDR2 FRNRAP. The CDR3 contains 14 residues. V lost 3 bases, J lost 6 bases, and 9 bases lay in between. CDR3 protein: CASGFSLKANVLTF. CDR3 nucleotide sequence: TGTGCTAGTGGTTTCTCGTTGAAGGCCAACGTCCTGACTTTC. The whole variable domain, remainder taken from reference TRBV12-5 and TRBJ2-6, is DARVTQTPRHKVTEMGQEVTMRCQPILGHNTVFWYRQTMMQGLELLAYFRNRAPLDDSGMPKDRFSAEMPDATLATLKIQPSEPRDSAVYFCASGFSLKANVLTFGAGSRLTVL.

The V gene is TRBV7-2, the J gene TRBJ1-1; D remains ambiguous. CDR3 length: 13 residues. Germline V lookup: CDR1 SGHTA, CDR2 FQGNSA. V lost 5 bases to trimming and J lost 11 bases, with 18 bases between them. The CDR3 is CASSPRGRAAAFF. The CDR3 DNA is TGTGCCAGCAGCCCTCGAGGAAGGGCGGCGGCTTTCTTT. The full variable domain, its missing parts supplied by reference TRBV7-2 and TRBJ1-1, is GAGVSQSPSNKVTEKGKDVELRCDPISGHTALYWYRQSLGQGLEFLIYFQGNSAPDKSGLPSDRFSAERTGGSVSTLTIQRTQQEDSAVYLCASSPRGRAAAFFGQGTRLTVV.

This chain links TRBV10-3 with TRBJ2-4; no definite D call. V was cut by 2 bases and J by 0 bases, with 8 bases left in between. Per germline, CDR1 ENHRY and CDR2 SYGVKD. The CDR3 has 15 amino acids. CDR3 region: CAISEADLAKNIQYF. The CDR3 region has the DNA TGTGCCATCAGTGAGGCGGATCTAGCCAAAAACATTCAGTACTTC.

This rearrangement joins TRBV18 to TRBJ2-7, with unresolved D. Germline V gives CDR1 KGHSH, CDR2 LQKENI. V lost 4 bases and J 6 bases, leaving 16 bases between the germline ends. The CDR3 is made up of 14 amino acids. The CDR3 is CASSQAAIVREQYF. The CDR3 nucleotides are TGTGCCAGCTCACAGGCGGCTATCGTACGCGAGCAGTACTTC. Drawing the rest from reference TRBV18 and TRBJ2-7, the complete variable domain is NAGVMQNPRHLVRRRGQEARLRCSPMKGHSHVYWYRQLPEEGLKFMVYLQKENIIDESGMPKERFSAEFPKEGPSILRIQQVVRGDSAAYFCASSQAAIVREQYFGPGTRLTVT.

The genes are TRBV4-1 and TRBJ2-5, with TRBD2 matching over 15 bases. There are 18 residues in the CDR3. Germline loops: CDR1 MGHRA, CDR2 YSYEKL. V dropped 4 bases and J dropped 5; count of bases not matched to a gene: 11. As DNA, the CDR3 is TGCGCCAGCAGCCCTAGGACTAGCGGGGGGGCCGGTTATGAGACCCAGTACTTC. Translation: CASSPRTSGGAGYETQYF.

J is TRBJ2-7 and V is TRBV6-2 or TRBV6-3; D gene uncertain. CDR1 is MNHEY and CDR2 is SVGEGT in the germline V gene. The CDR3 covers 12 residues. Trimming cost V 5 bases and J 3 bases, with 8 bases left between them. The CDR3 loop reads CASSEVVYEQYV. DNA for the CDR3: TGTGCCAGCAGTGAAGTTGTCTACGAGCAGTACGTC.

This clonotype was seen a few times. The rearrangement uses TRBV29-1 and TRBJ2-1; D is unresolved. The ends were cut back, 4 bases at V and 4 bases at J, with 5 bases in the middle. The CDR3 extends over 11 amino acids. Looked up from germline, CDR1 is SQVTM and CDR2 is ANQGSEA. CDR3 sequence (DNA): TGCAGCGTTGGTGGGTACAATGAGCAGTTCTTC. As protein: CSVGGYNEQFF.

The V call is TRBV28, the J call TRBJ2-2, with no clear D. The CDR3 sequence is 15 residues long. The ends were cut back, 4 bases at V and 0 bases at J, with 9 bases in the middle. The germline V gene encodes CDR1 MDHEN and CDR2 SYDVKM. Here the CDR3 reads CASSYPVANTGELFF. The CDR3 nucleotides read TGTGCCAGCAGTTATCCTGTCGCGAACACCGGGGAGCTGTTTTTT.

V is TRBV2 and J is TRBJ1-1, with D perhaps matching TRBD1 (6 bases). Germline V lookup: CDR1 SNHLY, CDR2 FYNNEI. Trimming cost V 7 bases and J 6 bases, with 18 bases left between them. CDR3 length: 14 amino acids. CDR3 in DNA: TGTGCCAGCACCTGGAGGGGGGCAGGCGCTGAAGCTTTCTTT. Translated: CASTWRGAGAEAFF.

V and J are TRBV9 and TRBJ2-7; 8 positions match TRBD2. CDR3 size: 18 residues. V was pared by 0 bases and J by 5 bases, with 16 bases of the junction left unmatched. Germline CDR1 reads SGDLS; CDR2 reads YYNGEE. CDR3 loop: CASSVGWGLAGARDEQYF. The CDR3 DNA is TGTGCCAGCAGCGTAGGGTGGGGGCTAGCGGGCGCTAGGGACGAGCAGTACTTC.

The chain joins TRBV28 to TRBJ1-2; no definite D call. V lost 6 bases, J lost 8 bases, and 13 bases lay in between. The CDR3 spans 12 residues. The V gene's germline CDR1 is MDHEN and CDR2 SYDVKM. This CDR3 is CASRPPLGGYTF. As DNA, the CDR3 is TGTGCCAGCAGGCCCCCTCTAGGAGGCTACACCTTC.

Note on this clonotype: The missing conserved phenylalanine or tryptophan at the end of this CDR3 makes a read error likely. The genes are TRBV18 and TRBJ1-1; D gene ambiguous. Trimming took 2 bases from V and 3 from J, leaving 13 bases between them. The CDR3 runs to 15 residues. CDR1 and CDR2 (germline): KGHSH, LQKENI. The CDR3 here is CASSPWQTRHTEAFL. The CDR3 bases are TGTGCCAGCTCACCATGGCAGACTCGTCACACTGAAGCTTTCCTT.

CDR3 DNA sequence: TGTGCCAGCAGTTCAGACAGTCAGTACGAGCAGTACTTC. Amino acids: CASSSDSQYEQYF. The rearrangement uses TRBV12-3 or TRBV12-4 and TRBJ2-7; the D gene is possibly TRBD1 (5 bases). The CDR3 has 13 amino acids. Trimming removed 4 bases from V and 4 bases from J, with 11 bases in between.

In this sample, this clonotype turned up once. This chain connects TRBV4-1 to TRBJ2-5; D call uncertain. CDR3 length equals 15 residues. Germline values: CDR1 MGHRA, CDR2 YSYEKL. V shed 1 base and J shed 2 bases, with 11 bases lying between them. The CDR3 here is CASSQVWTEQETQYF. CDR3 bases: TGCGCCAGCAGCCAAGTATGGACGGAACAAGAGACCCAGTACTTC.